Listed below are T cell receptor beta chains from one sample, sequenced in a study of T cells in Graves' hyperthyroidism and ophthalmopathy. MiXCR, run by TCRdb on the multiplex PCR reads, gives a single entry per CDR3 protein. The sample has nearly 250,000 distinct CDR3 sequences, less than 20% seen once. Sequenced input: blood. These receptors were collected from a woman under 30 with Graves' ophthalmopathy. CDR3s include the opening cysteine and the closing phenylalanine or tryptophan. Each record gives: V gene, clone size, D gene, J gene, CDR3 DNA, CDR3 protein. A D gene is named only where the DNA matches it firmly. Only some rows state a clone size, as once, few, many or a class for expanded clones.

TRBV12-3/TRBV12-4	many	TRBD2	TRBJ2-1	TGTGCCAGCAGTTACGGCGGGGGGGCAATTGAGCAGTTCTTC	CASSYGGGAIEQFF
TRBV6-2/TRBV6-3	many	-	TRBJ2-7	TGTGCCAGCAAGAACAGGGCTAGATCCTACGAGCAGTACTTC	CASKNRARSYEQYF
TRBV28	-	TRBD1	TRBJ2-5	TGTGCCAGCAGTTTACGAACCGGGACAGGGGGGGAGTCACCCCTCCACTTC	CASSLRTGTGGESPLHF
TRBV3-1	many	TRBD2	TRBJ2-7	TGTGCCAGCAGCCCTGGACTAGCGCTTGGCGAGCAGTACTTC	CASSPGLALGEQYF
TRBV9	many	TRBD2	TRBJ2-5	TGTGCCAGCAGCGGCGGGACTAGCGTACAAGAGACCCAGTACTTC	CASSGGTSVQETQYF
TRBV9	few	TRBD1	TRBJ2-2	TGTGCCAGCAGCGTAGAGGGCAGGGGGCACACCGGGGAGCTGTTTTTT	CASSVEGRGHTGELFF
TRBV7-2	many	-	TRBJ2-5	TGTGCCAGCAGCTTAATCGGGTGGCAGGGCTTTTACTTC	CASSLIGWQGFYF
TRBV18	-	TRBD1	TRBJ1-1	TGTGCCAGCTCACCAGCCAGTCTACAGGGGGGGAACACTGAAGCTTTCTTT	CASSPASLQGGNTEAFF
TRBV28	many	-	TRBJ1-6	TGTGCCAGCAGTTTATTAACTTCACCCCTCCACTTT	CASSLLTSPLHF
TRBV9	-	-	TRBJ1-5	TGTGCCAGCAGCGGTGGGGGTAGCAATCAGCCCCAGCATTTT	CASSGGGSNQPQHF
TRBV2	-	-	TRBJ2-1	TGTGCCAGCAGTCAGAGGGATGAGCAGTTCTTC	CASSQRDEQFF
TRBV20-1	-	TRBD2	TRBJ2-2	TGCAGTGCTAGGGTAGCGGGGTTGGCCGGGGAGCTGTTTTTT	CSARVAGLAGELFF
TRBV7-3	many	TRBD2	TRBJ2-2	TGTGCCAGCAGTCCAAGCGGGGGACACACCGGGGAGCTGTTTTTT	CASSPSGGHTGELFF
TRBV9	many	TRBD1	TRBJ1-3	TGTGCCAGCAGCCCACAGGGGGCGAGCGGAAACACCATATATTTT	CASSPQGASGNTIYF
TRBV20-1	-	-	TRBJ2-5	TGCAGTGCTAGAGATCAGGGGGCGGGGGAAGAGACCCAGTACTTC	CSARDQGAGEETQYF
TRBV2	many	-	TRBJ1-1	TGTGCCAGCAGTATCAGGGGTTCGAGCACTGAAGCTTTCTTT	CASSIRGSSTEAFF
TRBV19	few	-	TRBJ2-2	TGTGCCAGTACCAGCGGGCCTGCGAACACCGGGGAGCTGTTTTTT	CASTSGPANTGELFF
TRBV20-1	many	-	TRBJ1-6	TGCAGTGCTAGATGGGGGTCACCCCTCCACTTT	CSARWGSPLHF
TRBV14	many	-	TRBJ2-3	TGTGCCAGCAGCTCAACGGTGATAGCGGGCACAGATACGCAGTATTTT	CASSSTVIAGTDTQYF
TRBV12-3/TRBV12-4	many	TRBD2	TRBJ2-1	TGTGCCAGCAGCAACGGAGAGCGGGGTTTATACAATGAGCAGTTCTTC	CASSNGERGLYNEQFF
TRBV10-3	many	-	TRBJ1-1	TGTGCCATCAGGGGGCGGGACACTGAAGCTTTCTTT	CAIRGRDTEAFF
TRBV18	many	TRBD1	TRBJ2-7	TGTGCCAGCTCACCCGGGACAGGGAGAGACGAGCAGTACTTC	CASSPGTGRDEQYF
TRBV12-3/TRBV12-4	many	TRBD2	TRBJ2-3	TGTGCCAGCAGCCGACTAGCCACTAGCACAGATACGCAGTATTTT	CASSRLATSTDTQYF
TRBV9	-	TRBD2	TRBJ2-1	TGTGCCAGCAGCGTGGGCCTAGCGGGGGTACGGGAGCAGTTCTTC	CASSVGLAGVREQFF
TRBV27	many	TRBD1	TRBJ2-5	TGTGCCAGCAGTTTAAGGAACGGGACAGGGGAGACCCAGTACTTC	CASSLRNGTGETQYF
TRBV5-8	many	-	TRBJ2-3	TGTGCCAGCAGCTTGTATAGCACAGATACGCAGTATTTT	CASSLYSTDTQYF
TRBV7-3	many	TRBD1	TRBJ1-1	TGTGCCAGCAGCTTAGGGGGACAGGGCTATGACACTGAAGTTTTCTTT	CASSLGGQGYDTEVFF
TRBV30	many	-	TRBJ2-7	TGTGCCTGGAGATCACAGGGTAGCGAGCAGTACTTC	CAWRSQGSEQYF
TRBV28	many	-	TRBJ1-4	TGTGCCAGCAGTTTTCTGGAGGGGGGTGAAAAACTGTTTTTT	CASSFLEGGEKLFF
TRBV5-6	many	TRBD2	TRBJ2-2	TGTGCCAGCAGCGTTCTAGCGGGAGTATACACCGGGGAGCTGTTTTTT	CASSVLAGVYTGELFF
TRBV27	many	TRBD1	TRBJ1-1	TGTGCCAGCAGTAAGAGGACAGGGTCAGTTGAAGCTTTCTTT	CASSKRTGSVEAFF
TRBV20-1	-	TRBD2	TRBJ2-1	TGCAGTGCTAGTTCGGCTAGCGGGAATGGTAGAAATGAGCAGTTCTTC	CSASSASGNGRNEQFF
TRBV11-3	many	TRBD1	TRBJ2-5	TGTGCCAGCAGCCAGATGGGGACAGGGTTCCAAGAGACCCAGTACTTC	CASSQMGTGFQETQYF
TRBV5-6	many	-	TRBJ2-1	TGTGCCAGCGGATACAATGAGCAGTTCTTC	CASGYNEQFF
TRBV7-9	many	TRBD2	TRBJ2-2	TGTGCCAGCAGCTCAAGACCTAAAGCGGGGGGGATATACACCGGGGAGCTGTTTTTT	CASSSRPKAGGIYTGELFF
TRBV19	many	-	TRBJ1-2	TGTGCCAGTAGTGAAGACTTCTATGGCTACACCTTC	CASSEDFYGYTF
TRBV14	many	TRBD2	TRBJ2-7	TGTGCCAGCAGCCCTGTCGAGCGGGAGAAGTACGAGCAGTACTTC	CASSPVEREKYEQYF
TRBV28	many	-	TRBJ2-2	TGTGCCAGCAGTTTATCCCGCCGACGCACCGGGGAGCTGTTTTTT	CASSLSRRRTGELFF
TRBV3-1	many	TRBD2	TRBJ2-3	TGTACCAGCAGCCAAGATAGGCGGGGGGGCACAGATACGCAGTATTTT	CTSSQDRRGGTDTQYF
TRBV6-2/TRBV6-3	many	-	TRBJ2-7	TGTGCCAGCAGTCTCCCGGGGCTCGAGGGACTGGAGAACTACGAGCAGTACTTC	CASSLPGLEGLENYEQYF
TRBV20-1	many	-	TRBJ2-1	TGCAGTGCTTCCAGCGGGCTAGGCTACAATGAGCAGTTCTTC	CSASSGLGYNEQFF
TRBV14	few	-	TRBJ2-1	TGTGCCAGCAGCCAAGAACCCAGCTACAATGAGCAGTTCTTC	CASSQEPSYNEQFF
TRBV7-9	few	-	TRBJ2-5	TGTGCCAGCAGCCCGGGACAGACCCAGTACTTC	CASSPGQTQYF
TRBV6-1	many	-	TRBJ2-1	TGTGCCAGCAGCGAAACAGGGCATGAGCAGTTCTTC	CASSETGHEQFF
TRBV14	-	-	TRBJ1-4	TGTGCCAGCAGCCAGTCGGGAACAACTAATGAAAAACTGTTTTTT	CASSQSGTTNEKLFF
TRBV19	few	-	TRBJ1-5	TGTGCCAGTAGTACTCTGGGGCAGGGGAATCAGCCCCAGCATTTT	CASSTLGQGNQPQHF
TRBV27	many	TRBD2	TRBJ2-7	TGTGCCAGCAGTTTCACTAGCGGGAGTCTCTACGAGCAGTACTTC	CASSFTSGSLYEQYF
TRBV27	many	-	TRBJ2-3	TGTGCCAGCAGCCGACGCTGGGGCACAGATACGCAGTATTTT	CASSRRWGTDTQYF
TRBV7-7	many	TRBD2	TRBJ2-3	TGTGCTAGCAGCTTAGGGACTAGGAGCACAGATACGCAGTATTTT	CASSLGTRSTDTQYF
TRBV19	-	-	TRBJ2-2	TGTGCCAGTAGTCCCTCCCTCGCCTCGAACACCGGGGAGCTGTTTTTT	CASSPSLASNTGELFF